One sample yielded the 9 T cell receptor beta chains listed below, sequenced in a study of CD4+ T cells in melanoma. Here immunoSEQ multiplex PCR was the method, and the copy in TCRdb shows in-frame clones only, minus some. This sample carries about 110,000 clones, approximately 90% of them seen once, and the ten largest clones take roughly 3.3%. Sequenced material: peripheral blood. These receptors came from a human donor with melanoma.

The chain carries TRBV27 and TRBJ2-2; D is perhaps TRBD1 or TRBD2 (5 bases each). Deletions cut 8 bases from V and 4 bases from J, with 17 bases between. There are 15 residues in the CDR3. The germline V gene has CDR1 MNHEY and CDR2 SMNVEV (reference sequence). The CDR3 protein is CASLGGYRSTGELFF. The CDR3 DNA sequence: TGTGCCAGCCTTGGGGGATACAGGAGCACCGGGGAGCTGTTTTTT.

This clone was detected a few times. This chain uses TRBV19 with TRBJ1-5; possibly TRBD1 for D (5 bases). V was trimmed by 6 bases and J by 4 bases, leaving 13 bases between them. The length of the CDR3 is 14 residues. Per the germline V gene, CDR1 is LNHDA and CDR2 is SQIVND (reference sequence). The CDR3, as DNA: TGTGCCAGTAGCCCGTGGGGGTCGAATCAGCCCCAGCATTTT. Its protein product is CASSPWGSNQPQHF.

The chain combines TRBV5-1 with TRBJ1-4; 9 positions agree with TRBD1. This CDR3 has 15 amino acids. The V segment lost 3 bases and the J segment 5 bases; nucleotides outside the gene matches: 5. Looked up from germline, CDR1 is SGHRS and CDR2 is YFSETQ. As DNA, the CDR3 is TGCGCCAGCAGCTCGGGGACAGGGAAAAATGAAAAACTGTTTTTT. It specifies CASSSGTGKNEKLFF.

The chain recombines TRBV11-1 with TRBJ1-1, with D uncertain. Germline loops: CDR1 SGHAT, CDR2 FQDESV (reference sequence). V lost 1 base, J lost 0 bases, and 15 bases lay in between. The CDR3 runs to 17 residues. The CDR3 DNA sequence: TGTGCCAGCAGCTTAGTTTCTGGCCAGTGGGTGAACACTGAAGCTTTCTTT. Its protein product is CASSLVSGQWVNTEAFF.

J is TRBJ1-4 and V is TRBV4-1; 10 nucleotides match TRBD1. With V trimmed by 3 bases and J by 11 bases, 12 bases remained unmatched. The germline CDR1 and CDR2 sequences are MGHRA and YSYEKL. This CDR3 spans 16 amino acids. CDR3 residues: CASSQNTGTGAGKLFF. The CDR3 nucleotides are TGCGCCAGCAGCCAGAACACCGGGACAGGGGCAGGGAAACTGTTTTTT.

The chain is built from TRBV7-9 and TRBJ2-5; 12 bases match TRBD2. The junction had 9 bases not matched to a gene; V was cut back by 5 bases and J by 5 bases. The length of the CDR3 is 16 residues. Germline loops: CDR1 SEHNR, CDR2 FQNEAQ (reference sequence). DNA for the CDR3: TGTGCCAGCAGCCCTGCTAGCGGGAGGGCCCGGGAGACCCAGTACTTC. Encoded protein: CASSPASGRARETQYF.

The chain uses TRBV15 and TRBJ2-7; D is uncertain. This CDR3 region has 12 residues. V gave up 5 bases and J gave up 3 bases, with 8 bases separating them. Per the germline V gene, CDR1 is LNHNV and CDR2 is YYDKDF (reference sequence). CDR3 sequence (DNA): TGTGCCACCAGCCGGCATCGCTACGAGCAGTACTTC. Translating it yields CATSRHRYEQYF.

The rearrangement joins TRBV7-9 to TRBJ2-3, with D possibly matching TRBD1 (6 bases). The CDR3 is 15 residues long. V lost 4 bases and J 0 bases, leaving 11 bases between the germline ends. Germline V gives CDR1 SEHNR, CDR2 FQNEAQ (reference sequence). CDR3 sequence: CASSYRVPSTDTQYF. CDR3 DNA sequence: TGTGCCAGCAGCTACAGGGTTCCTAGCACAGATACGCAGTATTTT.

The gene calls are TRBV7-2 and TRBJ2-1; D might be TRBD1 (6 bases). Germline V lookup: CDR1 SGHTA, CDR2 FQGNSA. The CDR3 loop spans 15 amino acids. Deletions cut 1 base from V and 3 bases from J, with 10 bases between. The CDR3 nucleotides read TGTGCCAGCAGCTTAGAATCAGGGGACTACAATGAGCAGTTCTTC. Its protein product is CASSLESGDYNEQFF.